The rows below give T cell receptor beta chains drawn from one sample of a study of blood T cell repertoires in COVID-19. TCRdb's table, derived via immunoSEQ multiplex PCR, lists solely in-frame clones and lacks some. The data hold more than 85,000 clones, with 70% to 90% observed a single time. Input material: peripheral blood. The receptor set was obtained from a man aged 50-60 years with active COVID-19. The conserved cysteine and the conserved F or W are not part of the CDR3 here. Each record gives: V gene, J gene, CDR3 protein.

V gene: TRBV7-9; J gene: TRBJ2-7; CDR3 protein: ASSLAPGTKAYEQY
V gene: TRBV7-2; J gene: TRBJ1-2; CDR3 protein: ASSLGQVYT
V gene: TRBV12-5; J gene: TRBJ1-1; CDR3 protein: ASRRGEWNTEAF
V gene: TRBV13; J gene: TRBJ2-1; CDR3 protein: ASSLGRSVYSYNEQF
V gene: TRBV7-2; J gene: TRBJ1-1; CDR3 protein: ASSSRMQGEAF
V gene: TRBV18; J gene: TRBJ1-1; CDR3 protein: ASSPISGVNTEAF
V gene: TRBV9; J gene: TRBJ2-2; CDR3 protein: ASSGKVTFPTGELF
V gene: TRBV19; J gene: TRBJ1-2; CDR3 protein: ASTLRDRVGGYT
V gene: TRBV5-1; J gene: TRBJ1-2; CDR3 protein: ASSPDRVEYGYT
V gene: TRBV5-1; J gene: TRBJ1-2; CDR3 protein: ASSPPGLKVLNYGYT
V gene: TRBV4-3; J gene: TRBJ2-3; CDR3 protein: ASSQDLSGTPSTDTQY
V gene: TRBV25-1; J gene: TRBJ2-5; CDR3 protein: ASLTGERETQY
V gene: TRBV5-1; J gene: TRBJ2-7; CDR3 protein: ASSLDGQGNEQY
V gene: TRBV29-1; J gene: TRBJ2-7; CDR3 protein: SVEDITGPFSYEQY
V gene: TRBV6-4; J gene: TRBJ2-3; CDR3 protein: ASSLGLASPDTQY
V gene: TRBV5-6; J gene: TRBJ1-1; CDR3 protein: ASTTGLSTEAF
V gene: TRBV5-6; J gene: TRBJ2-3; CDR3 protein: ASSDWDFLGPDTQY
V gene: TRBV6-4; J gene: TRBJ2-3; CDR3 protein: ASSVQGTDTQY
V gene: TRBV6-5; J gene: TRBJ1-6; CDR3 protein: ASSRGQGGSPLH
V gene: TRBV27; J gene: TRBJ2-1; CDR3 protein: ASSPWTSGGNEQF
V gene: TRBV6-6; J gene: TRBJ2-5; CDR3 protein: ASSTQETQY
V gene: TRBV5-1; J gene: TRBJ2-7; CDR3 protein: ASSLARDRVYEQY
V gene: TRBV4-3; J gene: TRBJ1-5; CDR3 protein: ASSQDGTGGGNQPQH
V gene: TRBV10-3; J gene: TRBJ2-5; CDR3 protein: AISGRQGQKQETQY
V gene: TRBV5-1; J gene: TRBJ2-5; CDR3 protein: ASTPGSGGQETQY
V gene: TRBV19; J gene: TRBJ1-2; CDR3 protein: ASSSGQGASNGYT
V gene: TRBV6-5; J gene: TRBJ2-7; CDR3 protein: ASSYSSVSYEQY
V gene: TRBV9; J gene: TRBJ2-1; CDR3 protein: ASSAGKSYNEQF
V gene: TRBV5-3; J gene: TRBJ2-1; CDR3 protein: ARSLTSGGPDEQF
V gene: TRBV28; J gene: TRBJ1-2; CDR3 protein: ASSLSHRSGYT
V gene: TRBV5-1; J gene: TRBJ2-7; CDR3 protein: ASSLQGSYEQY
V gene: TRBV3-1/TRBV3-2; J gene: TRBJ1-4; CDR3 protein: ASSQEQGGLF
V gene: TRBV19; J gene: TRBJ1-5; CDR3 protein: AGGGSRQQPQH
V gene: TRBV7-3; J gene: TRBJ2-3; CDR3 protein: ASSPSSGGPADTQY
V gene: TRBV5-1; J gene: TRBJ2-3; CDR3 protein: ASSLTSGGRSPTDTQY
V gene: TRBV7-8; J gene: TRBJ2-4; CDR3 protein: ASSPRTNIQY